Below, one TCR beta chain is given with its context. Its antigen is still unknown. This sample also contains other DNA sequences that code for the same CDR3. These data originate in a study of cytomegalovirus exposure and HLA in healthy donors. The study, taken as a whole, reports: It emerged from a later analysis that several of the most significant clusters appeared to be linked to common viral pathogens. Most CMV-associated TCR beta chains were later found to appear HLA-restricted. The records held CMV serostatus as the only immune exposure information. For TCR beta chains, V- and J-gene trimming was later linked to a missense DCLRE1C variant.

The CDR3 length is 14 residues. With 2 bases removed from V and 3 bases from J, the gap between germline ends came to 10 bases. Germline assignment: CDR1 KGHSH and CDR2 LQKENI. The study ran its PCR with 60 Vbeta and 13 Jbeta primers. Profiled with immunoSEQ multiplex PCR; TCRdb holds only in-frame clones, not every one. This sample has 120,000 or so clones, with 81% found just once. This TCR derives from a woman between 35 and 50 years old in good health and CMV-seronegative. This rearrangement joins TRBV18 to TRBJ1-2; D perhaps matches TRBD1 (5 bases). Material: PBMCs. CDR3 coding DNA: TGTGCCAGCTCACCAGGGCAGGGCCACTATGGCTACACCTTC. Translation gives CASSPGQGHYGYTF.